The rows below give T cell receptor beta chains drawn from one sample of a study of cytomegalovirus exposure and HLA in healthy donors. Only in-frame clones appear in the TCRdb table, and some are missing; sequencing was by immunoSEQ multiplex PCR. The table lists approximately 270,000 clones, around 86% of them singletons. The sequenced material came from PBMCs. Receptors originate from a young woman in good health and CMV-seronegative. Both conserved end residues are part of each CDR3. D genes are given only for firm matches.

cdr3_aa cdr3_nt d_call j_call v_call
CSVQGDSYEQYF TGCAGCGTTCAGGGGGATTCTTACGAGCAGTACTTC TRBD1 TRBJ2-7 TRBV29-1
CASRGGGATEAFF TGTGCCAGCAGGGGTGGGGGGGCGACTGAAGCTTTCTTT - TRBJ1-1 TRBV6-1
CASSRHSEPQHF TGTGCCAGCAGCCGCCACAGTGAGCCCCAGCATTTT - TRBJ1-5 TRBV7-9
CAVNDLLNTGELFF TGTGCCGTAAACGACTTGCTGAACACCGGGGAGCTGTTTTTT - TRBJ2-2 TRBV6-6
CASSGRQAPSTEAFF TGTGCCAGCAGTGGGCGACAGGCCCCGAGCACTGAAGCTTTCTTT - TRBJ1-1 TRBV2
CAWSPGQLNIQYF TGTGCCTGGAGCCCCGGACAGCTAAACATTCAGTACTTC - TRBJ2-4 TRBV30
CAWIEQGGVSYEQYF TGTGCCTGGATCGAACAGGGGGGTGTCTCCTACGAGCAGTACTTC TRBD1 TRBJ2-7 TRBV30
CASSLTGGKHGYTF TGTGCCAGCAGTTTAACAGGGGGCAAACATGGCTACACCTTC TRBD1 TRBJ1-2 TRBV2
CASSEPGQGMSWYGYTF TGTGCCAGCAGTGAACCGGGACAGGGAATGTCGTGGTATGGCTACACCTTC TRBD1 TRBJ1-2 TRBV6-1
CASSWPDLAGGKNEQFF TGTGCCAGCAGTTGGCCAGATCTAGCGGGAGGGAAGAATGAGCAGTTCTTC TRBD2 TRBJ2-1 TRBV27
CASSPGTSGLYEQYF TGTGCCAGCAGCCCCGGGACTAGCGGCCTCTACGAGCAGTACTTC TRBD2 TRBJ2-7 TRBV9
CAWSEKGVTGELFF TGTGCCTGGAGTGAAAAAGGGGTCACCGGGGAGCTGTTTTTT - TRBJ2-2 TRBV30
CASSLGQPPAGYTF TGCGCCAGCAGCTTAGGACAGCCCCCTGCTGGCTACACCTTC - TRBJ1-2 TRBV5-1
CASSPFRVNYYEQYF TGTGCCAGCAGTCCGTTCAGGGTAAACTACTACGAGCAGTACTTC - TRBJ2-7 TRBV27
CASSFAQGYAGELFF TGTGCCAGCAGCTTCGCACAGGGATATGCCGGGGAGCTGTTTTTT - TRBJ2-2 TRBV7-9